The present T cell receptor (beta chain) was sequenced within a study of T-cell reconstitution after alpha-beta-depleted transplantation in children. This clonotype was counted a few times. Trimming took 0 bases from V and 2 from J, leaving 5 bases between them. CDR1 is SGDLS, CDR2 YYNGEE, per germline. The CDR3 consists of 13 residues. Unique molecular identifiers were incorporated when the TCRbeta library was constructed. TCRdb re-called the PCR reads through MiXCR, storing one row per CDR3 protein. The sample has hundreds of thousands of distinct CDR3 sequences; over 25% are singletons. The receptor's source is a human donor who donated a stem cell graft to a child with aplastic anemia. V is TRBV9 and J is TRBJ1-2; unclear D gene. The sequencing used PBMCs from the stem cell graft donor, collected from the stem cell graft. The CDR3 coding sequence is TGTGCCAGCAGCGTAGAACAGAACTATGGCTACACCTTC. It is translated as CASSVEQNYGYTF.